This T cell receptor beta chain was sequenced for a study of T cells after posttransplantation cyclophosphamide. To note about this clone: Its target is unknown.

Here immunoSEQ multiplex PCR was the method, and the copy in TCRdb shows in-frame clones only, minus some. The data contain under 7,500 clones, 95% to 98% of them seen just once; the ten biggest clones take up about 0.52%. Findings and caveats of the study: Tissue-infiltrating T cells from skin or gut overlapped little with blood T cells.

Germline trimming cut 2 bases from V and 5 bases from J; bases unmatched to any gene: 10. The CDR3 is 16 residues long. Per germline, CDR1 SNHLY and CDR2 FYNNEI. Material for sequencing was naive CD8+ T cells sorted from PBMCs. V gene TRBV2 combines with J gene TRBJ2-5, with 8 bases matching TRBD2. This TCR was recovered from a woman aged 30 to 39 in good health and a related stem cell transplant donor. CDR3 sequence: CASSEPPGGPKETQYF. CDR3 coding DNA: TGTGCCAGCAGTGAACCCCCGGGGGGGCCCAAGGAGACCCAGTACTTC.